The rows below give T cell receptor beta chains drawn from one sample of a study of T-cell memory formation after mild COVID-19. TCRdb passed the 5' RACE reads through MiXCR, listing each CDR3 protein once. The data show a few hundred thousand distinct CDR3 sequences, with 15% to 20% seen just once and about a fifth held by the top ten. The sequenced material came from PBMCs or a T cell subset sorted from them (not recorded which). The receptors were sampled from a man aged 18 to 29 who had mild COVID-19 (a few samples of this study predate the infection). Cell type and time point are not known. Both conserved end residues are part of each CDR3. Each record gives: J gene, D gene, V gene, clone size, CDR3 protein, CDR3 DNA. The D gene is left open where the match is weak. Clone size appears in some rows only: once, few, many, or a class for an expanded clone.

j_gene: TRBJ2-7; d_gene: TRBD2; v_gene: TRBV6-2/TRBV6-3; abundance: -; CDR3aa: CASRLAGDF; CDR3nt: TGTGCCAGCCGACTAGCGGGGGACTTC
j_gene: TRBJ2-4; d_gene: TRBD2; v_gene: TRBV20-1; abundance: -; CDR3aa: CSARPASGGKNIQYF; CDR3nt: TGCAGTGCTAGACCCGCTAGCGGGGGGAAAAACATTCAGTACTTC
j_gene: TRBJ2-7; d_gene: -; v_gene: TRBV6-2/TRBV6-3; abundance: -; CDR3aa: CASSQRGYPTYEQYF; CDR3nt: TGTGCCAGCAGCCAACGCGGGTACCCGACCTACGAGCAGTACTTC
j_gene: TRBJ2-3; d_gene: TRBD2; v_gene: TRBV20-1; abundance: few; CDR3aa: CSAWASGGGSTDTQYF; CDR3nt: TGCAGTGCCTGGGCTAGCGGGGGGGGTAGCACAGATACGCAGTATTTT
j_gene: TRBJ2-5; d_gene: TRBD2; v_gene: TRBV20-1; abundance: -; CDR3aa: CSATSGADSQYF; CDR3nt: TGCAGTGCGACTAGCGGGGCGGATTCCCAGTACTTC
j_gene: TRBJ2-2; d_gene: -; v_gene: TRBV29-1; abundance: -; CDR3aa: CSARGANTGELFF; CDR3nt: TGCAGCGCCAGGGGGGCGAACACCGGGGAGCTGTTTTTT
j_gene: TRBJ1-1; d_gene: -; v_gene: TRBV20-1; abundance: few; CDR3aa: CSASWGLNTEAFF; CDR3nt: TGCAGTGCTAGCTGGGGGCTGAACACTGAAGCTTTCTTT
j_gene: TRBJ2-1; d_gene: -; v_gene: TRBV7-2; abundance: few; CDR3aa: CASSFYRGLYNEQFF; CDR3nt: TGTGCCAGCAGCTTTTACCGGGGCCTGTACAATGAGCAGTTCTTC
j_gene: TRBJ1-5; d_gene: -; v_gene: TRBV6-2/TRBV6-3; abundance: -; CDR3aa: CASSYSSGVLNQPQHF; CDR3nt: TGTGCCAGCAGTTACTCGTCAGGGGTGCTTAATCAGCCCCAGCATTTT
j_gene: TRBJ2-5; d_gene: -; v_gene: TRBV7-9; abundance: few; CDR3aa: CASSYDLQETQYF; CDR3nt: TGTGCCAGCAGCTACGACTTACAAGAGACCCAGTACTTC
j_gene: TRBJ2-5; d_gene: -; v_gene: TRBV12-3/TRBV12-4; abundance: -; CDR3aa: CASRTGSQETQYF; CDR3nt: TGTGCCAGCAGAACAGGGTCCCAAGAGACCCAGTACTTC
j_gene: TRBJ1-5; d_gene: TRBD1; v_gene: TRBV20-1; abundance: few; CDR3aa: CSAGQGASNQPQHF; CDR3nt: TGCAGTGCCGGACAGGGGGCCAGCAATCAGCCCCAGCATTTT
j_gene: TRBJ2-7; d_gene: -; v_gene: TRBV28; abundance: -; CDR3aa: CASSLLLGSYEQYF; CDR3nt: TGTGCCAGCAGTTTATTATTGGGGTCGTACGAGCAGTACTTC
j_gene: TRBJ2-3; d_gene: -; v_gene: TRBV20-1; abundance: few; CDR3aa: CSAPPGGSSTDTQYF; CDR3nt: TGCAGTGCCCCCCCTGGGGGATCTTCGACAGATACGCAGTATTTT
j_gene: TRBJ2-1; d_gene: -; v_gene: TRBV7-9; abundance: -; CDR3aa: CASSPTLEGIDEQFF; CDR3nt: TGTGCCAGCAGCCCCACCTTAGAGGGGATCGATGAGCAGTTCTTC
j_gene: TRBJ2-1; d_gene: -; v_gene: TRBV20-1; abundance: -; CDR3aa: CSASRGTKVGEQFF; CDR3nt: TGCAGTGCTTCCCGCGGGACCAAAGTGGGTGAGCAGTTCTTC
j_gene: TRBJ2-2; d_gene: -; v_gene: TRBV4-2; abundance: -; CDR3aa: CASSQRGESGELFF; CDR3nt: TGTGCCAGCAGCCAAAGGGGGGAGTCCGGGGAGCTGTTTTTT
j_gene: TRBJ1-2; d_gene: -; v_gene: TRBV20-1; abundance: once; CDR3aa: CSARLAREFYGYTF; CDR3nt: TGCAGTGCTAGATTGGCCAGGGAATTCTATGGCTACACCTTC
j_gene: TRBJ2-3; d_gene: -; v_gene: TRBV3-1; abundance: -; CDR3aa: CASSRLFTGPRGDTQYF; CDR3nt: TGTGCCAGCAGCCGCCTATTCACAGGCCCAAGGGGAGATACGCAGTATTTT
j_gene: TRBJ1-6; d_gene: -; v_gene: TRBV20-1; abundance: -; CDR3aa: CSAGDPGSSYNSPLHF; CDR3nt: TGCAGTGCTGGGGACCCCGGCAGCTCCTATAATTCACCCCTCCACTTT
j_gene: TRBJ2-1; d_gene: TRBD1; v_gene: TRBV20-1; abundance: -; CDR3aa: CSARDSRQGSYNEQFF; CDR3nt: TGCAGTGCTAGAGATTCGAGACAGGGCTCCTACAATGAGCAGTTCTTC
j_gene: TRBJ2-5; d_gene: -; v_gene: TRBV5-5; abundance: few; CDR3aa: CASSRSQTQYF; CDR3nt: TGTGCCAGCAGCCGTAGTCAGACCCAGTACTTC
j_gene: TRBJ1-2; d_gene: -; v_gene: TRBV5-1; abundance: few; CDR3aa: CASSSLENNYGYTF; CDR3nt: TGCGCCAGCAGCTCCCTCGAGAACAACTATGGCTACACCTTC
j_gene: TRBJ2-5; d_gene: -; v_gene: TRBV6-6; abundance: many; CDR3aa: CASSRTIETQYF; CDR3nt: TGTGCCAGCAGTAGGACCATCGAGACCCAGTACTTC